The 20 T cell receptor beta chains listed next were all sequenced from one sample in a study of immune evolution from preneoplasia to lung adenocarcinoma. Sequencing was performed with immunoSEQ multiplex PCR; in TCRdb, only in-frame clones are kept and a portion is missing. The sample holds over 4,500 clones, almost 90% seen once. Sequencing was performed on FFPE atypical adenomatous hyperplasia tissue from the lung. Regarding subset: atypical adenomatous hyperplasia (AAH), lung preneoplasia. Every receptor here comes from a person aged 65 to 79 with lung adenocarcinoma.

The gene calls are TRBV28 and TRBJ1-2; TRBD1 might be the D (5 bases). In germline, CDR1 is MDHEN, CDR2 SYDVKM. V lost 6 bases, J lost 7 bases, and 24 bases lay in between. The CDR3 has 16 amino acids. Written as DNA, the CDR3 is TGTGCCAGCAGAGCTCCGGCCCGGGGAAGGGGCGGTGGCTACACCTTC. It encodes CASRAPARGRGGGYTF.

With regard to this clone: This sample also contains other DNA sequences that code for the same CDR3. The chain joins TRBV15 to TRBJ1-4; a weak D match, TRBD1 (5 bases). V lost 5 bases and J lost 3, with 13 bases in between. The germline V gene has CDR1 LNHNV and CDR2 YYDKDF (reference sequence). This CDR3 comprises 15 residues. The CDR3 reads CATSRSTGSNEKLFF. DNA for the CDR3: TGTGCCACCAGCCGCTCCACAGGATCTAATGAAAAACTGTTTTTT.

This rearrangement joins TRBV25-1 to TRBJ2-7, with a possible D match to TRBD2 (6 bases). The CDR3 has 14 amino acids. Germline V gene lookup returns CDR1 MGHDK and CDR2 SYGVNS. Trimming left V 2 bases short and J 2 bases short, with 10 bases between. In nucleotides, the CDR3 is TGTGCCAGCAGTGAAGTTGGAGGGGCCTACGAGCAGTACTTC. This codes for CASSEVGGAYEQYF.

The gene calls are TRBV7-3 and TRBJ2-2; D is uncertain. CDR1 is SGHTA, CDR2 FQGTGA, per germline. V was shortened by 3 bases and J by 2 bases, with 7 bases between the two germline ends. CDR3 length equals 14 residues. The CDR3 loop reads CASSFSGNTGELFF. CDR3 bases: TGTGCCAGCAGCTTTTCCGGAAACACCGGGGAGCTGTTTTTT.

The chain is built from TRBV5-6 and TRBJ2-3; TRBD2 matches 12 bases. The CDR3 is made up of 17 amino acids. Germline trimming cut 3 bases from V and 2 bases from J; bases unmatched to any gene: 7. Per the germline V gene, CDR1 is SGHDT and CDR2 is YYEEEE. CDR3 sequence (DNA): TGTGCCAGCAGCTCATTTGGACTAGCGGGGTTCACAGATACGCAGTATTTT. As protein: CASSSFGLAGFTDTQYF.

J is TRBJ2-5 and V is TRBV11-3; no firm D call. This CDR3 is built from 14 residues. With 1 base removed from V and 3 bases from J, the gap between germline ends came to 9 bases. Germline V gene sequence: CDR1 SGHNT, CDR2 YENEEA. The CDR3: CASSLVSSKETQYF. Written as DNA, the CDR3 is TGTGCCAGCAGCTTAGTATCGTCAAAAGAGACCCAGTACTTC.

The chain carries TRBV7-9 and TRBJ2-1, with no clear D. This CDR3 comprises 11 residues. Trimming shortened V by 3 bases and J by 8 bases, and 5 bases separated the two germline ends. The germline V gene encodes CDR1 SEHNR and CDR2 FQNEAQ (reference sequence). CDR3 nucleotides: TGTGCCAGCAGCTTCCTGGATGAGCAGTTCTTC. Translating gives CASSFLDEQFF.

This chain joins TRBV2 and TRBJ2-1; 7 bases map to TRBD1. This CDR3 is built from 13 residues. After removal of 4 bases from V and 5 bases from J, the junction contained 2 bases not matched to a gene. Germline V gene lookup returns CDR1 SNHLY and CDR2 FYNNEI. CDR3 coding DNA: TGTGCCAGCAGTGTCGACAGGGACAATGAGCAGTTCTTC. Translation: CASSVDRDNEQFF.

By its share, this clone is large. Other nucleotide sequences in the sample specify the same CDR3. The chain uses TRBV5-1 and TRBJ1-1; D is undetermined. Trimming left V 0 bases short and J 1 base short, with 10 bases between. Germline assignment: CDR1 SGHRS and CDR2 YFSETQ. This CDR3 region has 15 residues. CDR3 coding DNA: TGCGCCAGCAGCTTGGGAGGAGCTCGGAACACTGAAGCTTTCTTT. It is translated as CASSLGGARNTEAFF.

The chain is built from TRBV6-1 and TRBJ2-7; a possible D gene is TRBD2 (5 bases). CDR1 MNHNS and CDR2 SASEGT come from the germline V gene. Trimming shortened V by 7 bases and J by 3 bases, and 16 bases separated the two germline ends. This CDR3 is 14 amino acids long. The CDR3 DNA reads as TGTGCCAGCAACCCCGTGGGAGAGGGCTACGAGCAGTACTTC. Protein product: CASNPVGEGYEQYF.

The chain couples TRBV5-1 to TRBJ1-3, with D perhaps TRBD1 (6 bases). With 5 bases removed from V and 2 bases from J, the gap between germline ends came to 14 bases. The CDR3 sequence is 15 residues long. The germline CDR1 and CDR2 sequences are SGHRS and YFSETQ. CDR3 sequence (DNA): TGCGCCAGCAGTTCACAGGGCGTTACTGGAAACACCATATATTTT. Translating gives CASSSQGVTGNTIYF. The full variable domain, rest sourced from reference TRBV5-1 and TRBJ1-3, is KAGVTQTPRYLIKTRGQQVTLSCSPISGHRSVSWYQQTPGQGLQFLFEYFSETQRNKGNFPGRFSGRQFSNSRSEMNVSTLELGDSALYLCASSSQGVTGNTIYFGEGSWLTVV.

The chain links TRBV18 to TRBJ1-1; D gene uncertain. The V gene's germline CDR1 is KGHSH and CDR2 LQKENI. This CDR3 is built from 13 residues. Trimming took 3 bases from V and 2 from J, leaving 7 bases between them. As DNA, the CDR3 is TGTGCCAGCTCACCTGGAATTAACACTGAAGCTTTCTTT. This gives the protein CASSPGINTEAFF.

J is TRBJ1-1 and V is TRBV5-4; D is ambiguous. Germline loops: CDR1 SGHNT, CDR2 YYREEE (reference sequence). This CDR3 is built from 13 residues. Trimming took 3 bases from V and 4 from J, leaving 10 bases between them. The DNA for the CDR3 is TGTGCCAGCAGCTCCCAAGTCGTCACTGAAGCTTTCTTT. It specifies CASSSQVVTEAFF.

This clone was seen just once. The V gene is TRBV15, the J gene TRBJ1-1; TRBD1 is a possible D gene (6 bases). The CDR3 is 16 amino acids. Germline lookup yields CDR1 LNHNV and CDR2 YYDKDF (reference sequence). Between the trimmed V and J ends, which lost 0 bases and 1 base, there was a span of 12 bases. The CDR3 DNA sequence: TGTGCCACCAGCAGAGATCTGGGGGGCGCGAACACTGAAGCTTTCTTT. Translated: CATSRDLGGANTEAFF. Together with reference TRBV15 and TRBJ1-1, the CDR3 gives the full variable domain: DAMVIQNPRYQVTQFGKPVTLSCSQTLNHNVMYWYQQKSSQAPKLLFHYYDKDFNNEADTPDNFQSRRPNTSFCFLDIRSPGLGDTAMYLCATSRDLGGANTEAFFGQGTRLTVV.

A single count supports this clone. The chain employs TRBV5-6 and TRBJ2-7, with D perhaps TRBD1 (6 bases). V was pared by 7 bases and J by 6 bases, with 20 bases between. The CDR3 loop spans 14 amino acids. Germline values: CDR1 SGHDT, CDR2 YYEEEE. The CDR3 region is CASEKVQGSTEQYF. Written as DNA, the CDR3 is TGTGCCAGCGAAAAAGTACAGGGTTCCACCGAGCAGTACTTC.

This clone showed up just once. The chain employs TRBV6-1 and TRBJ1-5, with a weak D call TRBD1 (5 bases). V was cut by 1 base and J by 2 bases, with 12 bases left in between. This CDR3 spans 16 amino acids. CDR1 is MNHNS and CDR2 is SASEGT in the germline V gene. CDR3 region: CASSEVGARGNQPQHF. The CDR3 bases are TGTGCCAGCAGTGAAGTTGGGGCGCGGGGCAATCAGCCCCAGCATTTT.

V is TRBV28 and J is TRBJ2-2, with TRBD1 matching 8 bases. The CDR3 totals 14 residues. V lost 9 bases, J lost 2 bases, and 5 bases stayed unmatched. Germline V CDR1 and CDR2: MDHEN, SYDVKM. The CDR3 reads CASIGQGNTGELFF. The CDR3 bases are TGTGCCAGTATCGGACAGGGTAACACCGGGGAGCTGTTTTTT.

For this clone: Other DNA sequences from this sample encode an identical CDR3 as well. The chain carries TRBV28 and TRBJ2-7; 10 bases line up with TRBD1. Germline CDR1 reads MDHEN; CDR2 reads SYDVKM. V gave up 5 bases and J gave up 7 bases; unmatched junction bases: 8. This CDR3 is built from 14 residues. Here the CDR3 DNA reads TGTGCCAGCAGTCAGGGGACAGGGGTGGGGGAGCAGTACTTC. This sequence encodes CASSQGTGVGEQYF.

V and J are TRBV6-1 and TRBJ2-3, with D possibly matching TRBD2 (5 bases). The germline V gene encodes CDR1 MNHNS and CDR2 SASEGT. V dropped 7 bases and J dropped 1 base, with 15 bases sitting between them. The CDR3 contains 15 residues. In DNA, the CDR3 is TGTGCCAGCACCCCGATGCGGGCAGGCACAGATACGCAGTATTTT. Residues: CASTPMRAGTDTQYF.

The chain has TRBV2 and TRBJ2-7; no reliable D call. Trimming took off 1 base at V and 4 bases at J, with 14 bases between the two ends. Per germline, CDR1 SNHLY and CDR2 FYNNEI. The CDR3 covers 15 residues. CDR3 bases: TGTGCCAGCAGTGAAGAGGGTAGCCTTACTTACGAGCAGTACTTC. It encodes CASSEEGSLTYEQYF.